The 2 T cell receptor beta chains below come from one sample, sequenced in a study of blood T cell repertoires in COVID-19. Assay: immunoSEQ multiplex PCR; the TCRdb copy retains only in-frame clones and omits some. The sample consists of a few hundred thousand clones, around 90% of them appearing once. The specimen sequenced was peripheral blood. The source of these receptors is a man younger than 30 with active or convalescent COVID-19.

V is TRBV28 and J is TRBJ2-1; TRBD1 aligns across 10 bases. Per germline, CDR1 MDHEN and CDR2 SYDVKM. V trimming: 3 bases; J trimming: 6 bases; junction bases outside the gene matches: 8. The CDR3 contains 16 residues. As DNA, the CDR3 is TGTGCCAGCAGTTTGCTCGGGACAGGGGTAGTCAATGAGCAGTTCTTC. Protein product: CASSLLGTGVVNEQFF.

This chain connects TRBV9 to TRBJ1-3; no clear D gene. Germline V gene sequence: CDR1 SGDLS, CDR2 YYNGEE. The length of the CDR3 is 15 residues. Between the trimmed V and J ends, which lost 4 bases and 3 bases, there was a span of 14 bases. The CDR3, as DNA: TGTGCCAGCAGCACCCATACTGATAATGGAAACACCATATATTTT. Translating it yields CASSTHTDNGNTIYF.